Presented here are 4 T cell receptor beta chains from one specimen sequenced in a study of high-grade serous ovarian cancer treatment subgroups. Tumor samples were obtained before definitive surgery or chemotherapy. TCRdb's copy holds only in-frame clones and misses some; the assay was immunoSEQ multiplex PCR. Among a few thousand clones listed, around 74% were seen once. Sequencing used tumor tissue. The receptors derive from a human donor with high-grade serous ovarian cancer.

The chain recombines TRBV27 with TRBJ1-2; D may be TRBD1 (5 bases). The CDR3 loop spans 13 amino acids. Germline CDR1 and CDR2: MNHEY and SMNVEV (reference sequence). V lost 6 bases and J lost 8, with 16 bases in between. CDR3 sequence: CASSRDFMGGYTF. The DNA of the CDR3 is TGTGCCAGCAGCCGGGACTTTATGGGGGGCTACACCTTC.

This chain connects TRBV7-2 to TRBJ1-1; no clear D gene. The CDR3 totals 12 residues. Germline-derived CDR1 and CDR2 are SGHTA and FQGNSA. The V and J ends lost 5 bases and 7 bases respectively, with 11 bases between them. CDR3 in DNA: TGTGCCAGCAGCCCAGTGTCCAATGAAGCTTTCTTT. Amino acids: CASSPVSNEAFF.

Here the CDR3 DNA reads TGTGCCAGCAGTGTGGCGGGGGGGCTTTCCTACAATGAGCAGTTCTTC. Translating gives CASSVAGGLSYNEQFF. The V call is TRBV6-1, the J call TRBJ2-1; 9 positions agree with TRBD2. The CDR3 spans 16 residues. Unmatched junction bases numbered 5, after V lost 4 bases and J lost 1 base. Germline V CDR1 and CDR2: MNHNS, SASEGT.

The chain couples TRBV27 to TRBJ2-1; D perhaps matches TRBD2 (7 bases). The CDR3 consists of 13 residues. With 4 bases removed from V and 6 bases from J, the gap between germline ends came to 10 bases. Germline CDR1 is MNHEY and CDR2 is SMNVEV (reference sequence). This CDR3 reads CASSSGGPNEQFF. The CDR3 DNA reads TGTGCCAGCAGTTCCGGGGGGCCCAATGAGCAGTTCTTC.